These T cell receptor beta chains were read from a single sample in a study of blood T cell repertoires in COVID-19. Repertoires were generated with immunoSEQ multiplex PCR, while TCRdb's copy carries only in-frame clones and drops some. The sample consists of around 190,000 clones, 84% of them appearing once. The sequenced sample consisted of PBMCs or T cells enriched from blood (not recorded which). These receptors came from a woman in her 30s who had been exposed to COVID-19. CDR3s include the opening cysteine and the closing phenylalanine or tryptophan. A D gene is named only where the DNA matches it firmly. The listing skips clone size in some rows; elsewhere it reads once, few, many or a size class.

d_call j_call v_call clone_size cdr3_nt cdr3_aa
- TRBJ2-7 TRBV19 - TGTGCCAGTAGTATCGACAGCCAGAGCTCCTACGAGCAGTACTTC CASSIDSQSSYEQYF
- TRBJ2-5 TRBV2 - TGTGCCAGCAGTGTTCAGGGTCTTGCAGAGACCCAGTACTTC CASSVQGLAETQYF
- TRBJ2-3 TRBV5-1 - TGCGCCAGCAGCTTGGTTCGCGGCGGTTCTAGCACAGATACGCAGTATTTT CASSLVRGGSSTDTQYF
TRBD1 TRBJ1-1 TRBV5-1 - TGCGCCAGCAGCCGGGAGGCAGGGGGCCAGAACACTGAAGCTTTCTTT CASSREAGGQNTEAFF
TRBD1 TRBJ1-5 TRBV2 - TGTGCCAGCACTCCGGGACAGGGGGAACAGCCCCAGCATTTT CASTPGQGEQPQHF
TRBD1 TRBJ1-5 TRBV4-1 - TGCGCCAGCAGCCCAAAAGTTGGTCCGGGACAGACCAATCAGCCCCAGCATTTT CASSPKVGPGQTNQPQHF
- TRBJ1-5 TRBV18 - TGTGCCAGCTCACCAGAGGGCGGTGGCAATCAGCCCCAGCATTTT CASSPEGGGNQPQHF
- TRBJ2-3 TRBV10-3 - TGTGCCATCAGTGAGTGGGCGTCTCGGAACACAGATACGCAGTATTTT CAISEWASRNTDTQYF
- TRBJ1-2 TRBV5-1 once TGCGCCAGCAGCTTTGACAGTCTAAAGGGGTGCACCTTC CASSFDSLKGCTF
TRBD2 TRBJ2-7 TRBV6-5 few TGTGCCAGTGGCCTAGCGGATTTCTACGAGCAGTACTTC CASGLADFYEQYF
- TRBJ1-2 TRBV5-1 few TGCGCCAGCAGCCGACCGGACAGTTCTAACTATGGCTACACCTTC CASSRPDSSNYGYTF
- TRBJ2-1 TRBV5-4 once TGTGCCAGCAGTTTAGGCGGGGCCGAATACAATGAGCAGTTCTTC CASSLGGAEYNEQFF
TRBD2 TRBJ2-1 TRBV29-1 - TGCAGCGTGGACGGACTAGCGGGGAAAAGGGACAATGAGCAGTTCTTC CSVDGLAGKRDNEQFF
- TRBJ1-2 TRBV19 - TGTGCCAGTAGAAGGGGCGAGAACTATGGCTACACCTTC CASRRGENYGYTF
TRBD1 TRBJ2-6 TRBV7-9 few TGTGCCAGCAGCTCCACCGGGACAGTGCCTGGGGCCAACGTCCTGACTTTC CASSSTGTVPGANVLTF
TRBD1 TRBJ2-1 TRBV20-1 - TGCAGTGCTAGTCCGGGACAGGTTATGAATGAGCAGTTCTTC CSASPGQVMNEQFF
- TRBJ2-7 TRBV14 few TGTGCCAGCAGCCAAGGAGCCACAGGGTGGATTGGACAGTACTTC CASSQGATGWIGQYF
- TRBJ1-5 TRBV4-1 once TGCGCCAGCAGCCAGCCGGGACACAAAAAAGTAAATCAGCCCCAGCATTTT CASSQPGHKKVNQPQHF
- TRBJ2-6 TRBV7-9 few TGTGCCAGCAGCCCCCCGTCCGGGTTCGGAACTGGGGCCAACGTCCTGACTTTC CASSPPSGFGTGANVLTF
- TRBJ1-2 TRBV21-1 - TGTGCCAGCAAAGAATCCCCTGACAGTACTAACTATGGCTACACCTTC CASKESPDSTNYGYTF
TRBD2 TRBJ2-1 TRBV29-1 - TGCAGCGTAAAGGGTGCGGGGGGCCTGAATGAGCAGTTCTTC CSVKGAGGLNEQFF